This T cell receptor (beta chain) is drawn from a study of shared T cell receptors in the human thymus. Germline lookup yields CDR1 SGHTA and CDR2 FQGNSA. The ends lost 5 bases at V and 2 bases at J; junction bases unmatched: 12. The CDR3 contains 16 residues. The method was immunoSEQ multiplex PCR; TCRdb's version includes in-frame clones alone and lacks a portion of them. The data hold 700,000 to 750,000 clones, with 80% to 90% observed a single time. These sequences were also reported in another study, on human thymus T cells. That work contributes: Thymus tissue for the work was resected from patients undergoing corrective heart surgery. Use of V and J genes seemed skewed within the thymic and blood repertoires. Thymic repertoires from unrelated individuals overlapped highly, related research reported.

The receptor's source is a girl less than two years old with a congenital heart defect. Sequencing used thymocytes. The chain carries TRBV7-2 and TRBJ2-7; 7 bases are a match to TRBD1. The CDR3 sequence is CASSGGRDRETYEQYF. CDR3 sequence (DNA): TGTGCCAGCAGCGGGGGCCGGGACAGAGAAACCTACGAGCAGTACTTC.